This T cell receptor (beta chain) emerged from a study of response to subunit inactivated influenza vaccine. Whole-study results and caveats: Authors suggested seasonal influenza vaccinations each recruit few new T cells.

This CDR3 region has 17 residues. The germline V and J ends were trimmed by 2 bases and 0 bases, with 14 bases remaining between them. Germline CDR1 and CDR2: MNHEY and SVGAGI. From the RT-PCR reads, TCRdb called clonotypes with MiXCR, one entry per CDR3 protein. Here the sample spans approximately 200,000 distinct CDR3 sequences, approximately 15% being singletons. This clonotype was seen a handful of times. Its antigen is unidentified. This rearrangement joins TRBV6-5 to TRBJ1-3, with a tentative D call TRBD1 (5 bases). The source material was CD8+ T cells sorted from PBMCs, sampled 4 to 6 days after vaccination. This receptor was obtained from a man aged 45-60 years who received an inactivated influenza vaccine. In nucleotides, the CDR3 is TGTGCCAGCAGTTACGGTTGGGACTTCTCCTCTGGAAACACCATATATTTT. This codes for CASSYGWDFSSGNTIYF.